These T cell receptor beta chains were read from a single sample in a study of post-analysis software for immune sequencing data. A single record per CDR3 protein comes from TCRdb applying MiXCR to the PCR reads. The sample comprises approximately 660,000 distinct CDR3 sequences, over 45% of which are singletons, and approximately 11% rests with the top ten. The sequenced sample was blood. The receptor set was obtained from a girl aged 2 to 9 with multiple sclerosis. The CDR3 runs from the conserved cysteine through the conserved F or W.

length | J | V | CDR3
16 | TRBJ1-4 | TRBV6-6 | CASSRGQGAFNEKLFF
16 | TRBJ2-4 | TRBV28 | CASSLIRGARRNIQYF
15 | TRBJ2-4 | TRBV6-5 | CASRGQGSAKNIQYF
14 | TRBJ2-1 | TRBV7-9 | CASEDPSTYNEQFF
13 | TRBJ2-1 | TRBV7-9 | CASNRQGSNEQFF
12 | TRBJ1-6 | TRBV30 | CAWRRDNSPLHF
16 | TRBJ2-1 | TRBV20-1 | CSARDFEIGAYNEQFF
13 | TRBJ1-2 | TRBV20-1 | CSASRRKQGGYTF
16 | TRBJ2-3 | TRBV29-1 | CSVEFRWMTSTDTQYF
16 | TRBJ2-5 | TRBV20-1 | CSAGVSGRHPGETQYF
14 | TRBJ2-4 | TRBV11-2 | CASSRPGQKNIQYF
15 | TRBJ2-3 | TRBV20-1 | CSASWGASSIDTQYF